This T cell receptor beta chain was documented in a study of OX40 agonist ivuxolimab in advanced cancers. Overall study: Across the patients, intravenous ivuxolimab was delivered every 2 weeks at 0.01 to 10 mg/kg. Two patients with cutaneous melanoma and one with hepatocellular carcinoma, three in total, showed partial responses.

CDR3 length: 14 amino acids. Germline V gene lookup returns CDR1 SGHRS and CDR2 YFSETQ. Trimming cost V 0 bases and J 4 bases; bases outside gene matches: 3. Autoimmune disease history or systemic immunosuppression disqualified patients. In regard to this clone: Its cognate antigen is unknown.

Study-wide results and caveats: The mean number of expanded clones was higher in CD8+ T cells than in CD4+.

Measured with immunoSEQ multiplex PCR; TCRdb has only the in-frame clones, and not every one. The sample holds tens of thousands of clones, 80% to 90% seen once. The starting material was CD4+ or CD8+ T cells sorted from blood, obtained in a trial of the OX40 agonist ivuxolimab. V usage is TRBV5-1 and J usage is TRBJ1-1, with 7 nucleotides matching TRBD1. This sequence was found in an adult with an advanced solid tumor such as melanoma, head and neck, liver or kidney cancer. In DNA, the CDR3 is TGCGCCAGCAGCTTGGCCAGGGGGGGCACTGAAGCTTTCTTT. Its protein is CASSLARGGTEAFF.